This T cell receptor beta chain was found in a study of T cell changes during pregnancy in multiple sclerosis. V gave up 4 bases and J gave up 0 bases, with 13 bases separating them. CDR1 is ENHRY and CDR2 is SYGVKD in the germline V gene. This CDR3 has 16 amino acids. TCRdb keeps only in-frame clones here, not all; method: immunoSEQ multiplex PCR. Of roughly 37,000 clones detected, 80% to 95% appear once; the ten largest clones hold 26%. Source: CD8+ T cells from peripheral blood mononuclear cells, taken before pregnancy. The V and J genes are TRBV10-3 and TRBJ2-1; a possible D gene is TRBD2 (6 bases). The source is a female donor with multiple sclerosis, enrolled in a pregnancy study. CDR3 amino acids: CAISVGEALSYNEQFF. CDR3 nucleotides: TGTGCCATCAGTGTCGGGGAGGCCCTCTCCTACAATGAGCAGTTCTTC.